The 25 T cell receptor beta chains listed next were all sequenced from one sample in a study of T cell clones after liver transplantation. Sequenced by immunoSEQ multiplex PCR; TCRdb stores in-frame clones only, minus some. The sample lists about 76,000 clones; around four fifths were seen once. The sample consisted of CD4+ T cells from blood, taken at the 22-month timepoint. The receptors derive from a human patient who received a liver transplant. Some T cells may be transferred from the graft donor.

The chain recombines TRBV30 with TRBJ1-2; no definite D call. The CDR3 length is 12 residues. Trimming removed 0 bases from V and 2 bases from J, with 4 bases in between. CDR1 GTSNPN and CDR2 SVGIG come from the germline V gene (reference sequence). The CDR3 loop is CAWSVWNYGYTF. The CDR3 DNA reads TGTGCCTGGAGTGTATGGAACTATGGCTACACCTTC. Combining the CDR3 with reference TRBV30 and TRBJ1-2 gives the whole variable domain SQTIHQWPATLVQPVGSPLSLECTVEGTSNPNLYWYRQAAGRGLQLLFYSVGIGQISSEVPQNLSASRPQDRQFILSSKKLLLSDSGFYLCAWSVWNYGYTFGSGTRLTVV.

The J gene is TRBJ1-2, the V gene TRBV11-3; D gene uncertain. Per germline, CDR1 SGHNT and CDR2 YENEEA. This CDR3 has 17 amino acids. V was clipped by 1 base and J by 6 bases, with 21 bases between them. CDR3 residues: CASSLVSGCRGLNGYTF. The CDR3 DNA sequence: TGTGCCAGCAGCTTAGTCTCCGGGTGTAGAGGGCTCAATGGCTACACCTTC.

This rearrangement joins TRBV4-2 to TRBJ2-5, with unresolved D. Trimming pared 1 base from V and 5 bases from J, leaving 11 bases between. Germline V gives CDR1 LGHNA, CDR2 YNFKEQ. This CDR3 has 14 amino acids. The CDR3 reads CASSQGLVEETQYF. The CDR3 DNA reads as TGTGCCAGCAGCCAAGGGCTGGTGGAGGAGACCCAGTACTTC.

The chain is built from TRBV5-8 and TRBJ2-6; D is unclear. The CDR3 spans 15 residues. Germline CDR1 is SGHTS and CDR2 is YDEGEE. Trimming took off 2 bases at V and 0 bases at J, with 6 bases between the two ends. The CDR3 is CASSFRLSGANVLTF. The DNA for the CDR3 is TGTGCCAGCAGCTTTCGTCTCTCTGGGGCCAACGTCCTGACTTTC.

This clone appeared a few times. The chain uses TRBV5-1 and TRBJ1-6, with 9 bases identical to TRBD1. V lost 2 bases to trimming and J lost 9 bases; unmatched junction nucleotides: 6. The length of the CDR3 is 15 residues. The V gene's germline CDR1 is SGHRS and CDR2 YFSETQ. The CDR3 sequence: CASSLGQGRGSPLHF. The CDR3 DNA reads TGCGCCAGCAGCTTAGGACAGGGGAGGGGTTCACCCCTCCACTTT. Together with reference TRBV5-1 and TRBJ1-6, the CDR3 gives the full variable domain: KAGVTQTPRYLIKTRGQQVTLSCSPISGHRSVSWYQQTPGQGLQFLFEYFSETQRNKGNFPGRFSGRQFSNSRSEMNVSTLELGDSALYLCASSLGQGRGSPLHFGNGTRLTVT.

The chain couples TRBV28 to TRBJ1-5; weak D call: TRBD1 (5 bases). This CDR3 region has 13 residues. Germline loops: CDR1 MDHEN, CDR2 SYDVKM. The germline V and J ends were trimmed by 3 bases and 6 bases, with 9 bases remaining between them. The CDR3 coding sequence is TGTGCCAGCAGTTTCCCGGGGCGTCAGCCCCAGCATTTT. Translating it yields CASSFPGRQPQHF. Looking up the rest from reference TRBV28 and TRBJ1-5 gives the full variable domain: DVKVTQSSRYLVKRTGEKVFLECVQDMDHENMFWYRQDPGLGLRLIYFSYDVKMKEKGDIPEGYSVSREKKERFSLILESASTNQTSMYLCASSFPGRQPQHFGDGTRLSIL.

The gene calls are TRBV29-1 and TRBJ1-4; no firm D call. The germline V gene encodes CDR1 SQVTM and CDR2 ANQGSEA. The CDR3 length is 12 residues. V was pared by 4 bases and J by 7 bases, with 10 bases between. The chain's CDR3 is CSVGLDSEKLFF. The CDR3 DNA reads TGCAGCGTTGGGCTGGATAGTGAAAAACTGTTTTTT.

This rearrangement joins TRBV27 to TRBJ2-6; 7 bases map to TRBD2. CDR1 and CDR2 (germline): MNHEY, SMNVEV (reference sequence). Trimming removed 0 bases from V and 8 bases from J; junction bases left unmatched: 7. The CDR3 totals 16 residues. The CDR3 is CASSLSTGGETNVLTF. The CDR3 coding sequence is TGTGCCAGCAGTTTATCGACGGGGGGTGAGACCAACGTCCTGACTTTC.

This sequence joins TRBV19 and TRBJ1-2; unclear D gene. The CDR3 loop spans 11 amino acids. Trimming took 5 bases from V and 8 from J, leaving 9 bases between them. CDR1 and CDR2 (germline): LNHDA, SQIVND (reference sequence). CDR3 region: CASSPGWGYTF. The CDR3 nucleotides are TGTGCCAGTAGTCCCGGTTGGGGCTACACCTTC. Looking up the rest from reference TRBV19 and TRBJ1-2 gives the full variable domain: DGGITQSPKYLFRKEGQNVTLSCEQNLNHDAMYWYRQDPGQGLRLIYYSQIVNDFQKGDIAEGYSVSREKKESFPLTVTSAQKNPTAFYLCASSPGWGYTFGSGTRLTVV.

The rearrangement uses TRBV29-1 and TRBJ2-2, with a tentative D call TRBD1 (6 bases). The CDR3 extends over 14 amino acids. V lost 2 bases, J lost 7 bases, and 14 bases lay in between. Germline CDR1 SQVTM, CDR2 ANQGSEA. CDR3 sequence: CSVERGQGIGELFF. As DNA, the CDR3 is TGCAGCGTTGAACGAGGGCAGGGGATCGGGGAGCTGTTTTTT.

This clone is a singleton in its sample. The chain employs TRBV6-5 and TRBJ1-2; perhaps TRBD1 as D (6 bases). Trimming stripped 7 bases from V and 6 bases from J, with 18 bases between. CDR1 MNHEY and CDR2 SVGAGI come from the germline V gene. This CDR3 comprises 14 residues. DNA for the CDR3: TGTGCCAGCACCGTATCAACCACAGGGAATGGCTACACCTTC. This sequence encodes CASTVSTTGNGYTF.

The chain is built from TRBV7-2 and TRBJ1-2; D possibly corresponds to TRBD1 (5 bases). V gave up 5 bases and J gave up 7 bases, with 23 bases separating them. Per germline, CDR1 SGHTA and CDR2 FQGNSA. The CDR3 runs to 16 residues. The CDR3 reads CASSVSARVGAGGYTF. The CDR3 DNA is TGTGCCAGCAGCGTAAGCGCCAGGGTAGGGGCTGGTGGCTACACCTTC. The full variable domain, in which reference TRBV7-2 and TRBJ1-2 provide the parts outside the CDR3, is GAGVSQSPSNKVTEKGKDVELRCDPISGHTALYWYRQSLGQGLEFLIYFQGNSAPDKSGLPSDRFSAERTGGSVSTLTIQRTQQEDSAVYLCASSVSARVGAGGYTFGSGTRLTVV.

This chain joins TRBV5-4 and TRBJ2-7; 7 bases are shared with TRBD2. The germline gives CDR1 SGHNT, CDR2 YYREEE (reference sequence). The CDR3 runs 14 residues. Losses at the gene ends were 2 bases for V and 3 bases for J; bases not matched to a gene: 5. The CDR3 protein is CASSLKRDGYEQYF. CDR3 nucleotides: TGTGCCAGCAGCTTAAAGCGGGACGGCTACGAGCAGTACTTC. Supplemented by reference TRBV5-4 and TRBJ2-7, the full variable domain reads ETGVTQSPTHLIKTRGQQVTLRCSSQSGHNTVSWYQQALGQGPQFIFQYYREEENGRGNFPPRFSGLQFPNYSSELNVNALELDDSALYLCASSLKRDGYEQYFGPGTRLTVT.

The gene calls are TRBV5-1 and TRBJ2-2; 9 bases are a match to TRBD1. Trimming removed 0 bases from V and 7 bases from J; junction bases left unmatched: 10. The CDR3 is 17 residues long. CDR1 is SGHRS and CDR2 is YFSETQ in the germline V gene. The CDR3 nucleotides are TGCGCCAGCAGCTTGGCTAAGGGGACAGGGAATGGCGGGGAGCTGTTTTTT. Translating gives CASSLAKGTGNGGELFF.

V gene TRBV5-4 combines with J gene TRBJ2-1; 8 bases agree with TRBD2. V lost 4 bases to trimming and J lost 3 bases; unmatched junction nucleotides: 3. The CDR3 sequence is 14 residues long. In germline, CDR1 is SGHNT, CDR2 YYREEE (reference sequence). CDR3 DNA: TGTGCCAGCAGCCTCCGGGGGGGCTACAATGAGCAGTTCTTC. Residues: CASSLRGGYNEQFF.

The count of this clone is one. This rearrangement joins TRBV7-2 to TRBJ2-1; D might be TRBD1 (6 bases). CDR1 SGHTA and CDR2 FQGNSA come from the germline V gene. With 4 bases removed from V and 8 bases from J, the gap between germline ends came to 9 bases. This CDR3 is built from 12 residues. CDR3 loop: CASSSYRDEQFF. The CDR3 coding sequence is TGTGCCAGCAGCTCGTACAGGGATGAGCAGTTCTTC.

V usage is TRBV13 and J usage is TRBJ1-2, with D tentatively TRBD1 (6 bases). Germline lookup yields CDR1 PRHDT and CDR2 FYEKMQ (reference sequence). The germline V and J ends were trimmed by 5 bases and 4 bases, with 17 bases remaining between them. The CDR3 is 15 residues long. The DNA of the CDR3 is TGTGCCAGCAGCCTAAGATCGACAGGCAGCTATGGCTACACCTTC. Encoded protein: CASSLRSTGSYGYTF. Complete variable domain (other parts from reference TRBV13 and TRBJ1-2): AAGVIQSPRHLIKEKRETATLKCYPIPRHDTVYWYQQGPGQDPQFLISFYEKMQSDKGSIPDRFSAQQFSDYHSELNMSSLELGDSALYFCASSLRSTGSYGYTFGSGTRLTVV.

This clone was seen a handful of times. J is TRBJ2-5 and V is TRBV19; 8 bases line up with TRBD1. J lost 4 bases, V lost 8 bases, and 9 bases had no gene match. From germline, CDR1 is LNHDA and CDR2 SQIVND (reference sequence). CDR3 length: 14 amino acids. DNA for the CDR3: TGTGCCAGTGCTTCGACAGGGGTGGGAGAGACCCAGTACTTC. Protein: CASASTGVGETQYF.

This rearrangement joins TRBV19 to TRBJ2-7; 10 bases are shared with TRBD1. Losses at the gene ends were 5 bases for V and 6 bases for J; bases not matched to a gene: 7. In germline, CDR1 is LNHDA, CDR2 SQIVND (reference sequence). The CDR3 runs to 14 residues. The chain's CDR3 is CASSPGQGFFEQYF. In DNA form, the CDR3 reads TGTGCCAGTAGTCCGGGACAGGGGTTTTTCGAGCAGTACTTC.

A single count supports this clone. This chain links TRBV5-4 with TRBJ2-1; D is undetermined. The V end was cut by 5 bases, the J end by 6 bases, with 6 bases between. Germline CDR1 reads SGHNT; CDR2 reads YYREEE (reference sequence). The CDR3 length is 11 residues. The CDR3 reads CASRNFNEQFF. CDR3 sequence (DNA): TGTGCCAGCAGGAATTTCAATGAGCAGTTCTTC.

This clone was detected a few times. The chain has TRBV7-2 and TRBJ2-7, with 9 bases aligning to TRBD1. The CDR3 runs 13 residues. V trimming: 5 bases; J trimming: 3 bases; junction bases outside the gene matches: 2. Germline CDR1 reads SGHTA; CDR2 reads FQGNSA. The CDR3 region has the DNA TGTGCCAGCAGCCGGGACAGGGACTACGAGCAGTACTTC. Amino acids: CASSRDRDYEQYF.

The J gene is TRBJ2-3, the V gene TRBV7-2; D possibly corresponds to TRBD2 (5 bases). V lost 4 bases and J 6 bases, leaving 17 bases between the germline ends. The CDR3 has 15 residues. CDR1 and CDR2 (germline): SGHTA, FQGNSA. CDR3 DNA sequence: TGTGCCAGCAGCTCGCGGCCTAGCCGCTCTGATACGCAGTATTTT. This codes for CASSSRPSRSDTQYF.

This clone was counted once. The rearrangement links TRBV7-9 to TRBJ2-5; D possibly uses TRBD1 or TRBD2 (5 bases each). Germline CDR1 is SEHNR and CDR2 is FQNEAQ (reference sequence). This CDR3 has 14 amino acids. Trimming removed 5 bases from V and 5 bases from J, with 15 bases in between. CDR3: CASSRGPSRETQYF. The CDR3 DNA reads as TGTGCCAGCAGCCGGGGACCTAGTAGGGAGACCCAGTACTTC.

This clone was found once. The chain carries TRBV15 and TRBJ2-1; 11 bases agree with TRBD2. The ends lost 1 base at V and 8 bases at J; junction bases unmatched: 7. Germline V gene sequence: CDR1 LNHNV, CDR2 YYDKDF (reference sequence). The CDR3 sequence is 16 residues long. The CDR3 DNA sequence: TGTGCCACCAGCAGAGCTCTAGCGGGGGGTGAGGATGAGCAGTTCTTC. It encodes CATSRALAGGEDEQFF.

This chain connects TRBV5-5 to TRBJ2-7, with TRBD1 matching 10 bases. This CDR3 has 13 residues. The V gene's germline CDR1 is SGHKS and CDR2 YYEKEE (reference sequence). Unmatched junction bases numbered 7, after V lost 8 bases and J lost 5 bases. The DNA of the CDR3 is TGTGCCAGTACCGGGACAGGGGTTAACGAGCAGTACTTC. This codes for CASTGTGVNEQYF.